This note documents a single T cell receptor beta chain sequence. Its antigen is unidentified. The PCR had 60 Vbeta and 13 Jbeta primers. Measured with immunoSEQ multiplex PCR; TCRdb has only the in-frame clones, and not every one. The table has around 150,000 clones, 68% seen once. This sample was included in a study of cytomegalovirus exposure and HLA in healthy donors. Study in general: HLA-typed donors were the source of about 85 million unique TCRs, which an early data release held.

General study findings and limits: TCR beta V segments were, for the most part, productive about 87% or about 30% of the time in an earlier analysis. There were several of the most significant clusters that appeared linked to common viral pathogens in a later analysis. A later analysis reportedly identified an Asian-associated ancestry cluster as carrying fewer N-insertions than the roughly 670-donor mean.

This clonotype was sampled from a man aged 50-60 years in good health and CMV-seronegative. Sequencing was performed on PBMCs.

The CDR3 loop is CASRSGTPGNTIYF. The CDR3 bases are TGTGCCAGCAGATCCGGGACACCTGGAAACACCATATATTTT. The V and J genes are TRBV6-6 and TRBJ1-3; D possibly corresponds to TRBD1 (6 bases). Trimming pared 6 bases from V and 2 bases from J, leaving 11 bases between. Germline V lookup: CDR1 MNHNY, CDR2 SVGAGI (reference sequence). The CDR3 runs 14 residues.